The rows below give T cell receptor beta chains drawn from one sample of a study of T-cell reconstitution after alpha-beta-depleted transplantation in children. One entry per CDR3 protein, called by TCRdb with MiXCR from the PCR reads. The data contain 280,000 or so distinct CDR3 sequences, roughly 10% of them singletons. The source was peripheral blood, collected 180 days after TCRalphabeta/CD19-depleted stem cell transplant. Source of these receptors: a male patient aged 2 to 9 who had a stem cell transplant for chronic granulomatous disease, so the T cells may come from the graft donor. Both conserved end residues are part of each CDR3. Fields, in order: V gene, J gene, D gene, clone size, CDR3 protein, CDR3 DNA. The D gene is left open where the match is weak. Rows give clone size only sometimes, using once, few, many, or a class for an expanded clone.

V: TRBV7-4
J: TRBJ1-5
D: NA
size: few
CDR3: CASSLLHREPLRTPRSSNQPQHF
DNA: TGTGCCAGCAGCCTCCTGCACAGGGAACCGTTAAGAACTCCACGAAGTAGCAATCAGCCCCAGCATTTT

V: TRBV19
J: TRBJ2-3
D: NA
size: many
CDR3: CASSRSSTDTQYF
DNA: TGTGCCAGTAGTCGGAGCTCCACAGATACGCAGTATTTT

V: TRBV7-3
J: TRBJ2-1
D: NA
size: NA
CDR3: CASSSSKAGSTGQFF
DNA: TGTGCCAGCAGCTCCTCTAAGGCGGGTTCGACTGGGCAGTTCTTC

V: TRBV15
J: TRBJ1-6
D: NA
size: many
CDR3: CATSGPDNSPLHF
DNA: TGTGCCACCAGCGGGCCGGATAATTCACCCCTCCACTTT

V: TRBV15
J: TRBJ2-5
D: TRBD2
size: many
CDR3: CATSRDALAVTAQYF
DNA: TGTGCCACCAGCAGAGATGCCCTAGCGGTTACGGCCCAGTACTTC

V: TRBV9
J: TRBJ2-2
D: NA
size: many
CDR3: CASSGGPIAGELFF
DNA: TGTGCCAGCAGTGGAGGGCCCATTGCCGGGGAGCTGTTTTTT

V: TRBV28
J: TRBJ1-4
D: NA
size: many
CDR3: CASSPDPSNEKLFF
DNA: TGTGCCAGCAGCCCCGACCCTTCTAATGAAAAACTGTTTTTT

V: TRBV11-2
J: TRBJ2-1
D: TRBD2
size: many
CDR3: CASSLTLFAGGPPYNEQFF
DNA: TGTGCCAGCAGCCTCACCCTTTTCGCGGGGGGGCCGCCCTACAATGAGCAGTTCTTC

V: TRBV7-2
J: TRBJ2-2
D: NA
size: many
CDR3: CASSAQVAPNTGELFF
DNA: TGTGCCAGCAGCGCCCAGGTCGCCCCAAACACCGGGGAGCTGTTTTTT

V: TRBV2
J: TRBJ2-2
D: NA
size: many
CDR3: CASSEPHSGLMDTGELFF
DNA: TGTGCCAGCAGTGAGCCCCATTCGGGACTGATGGACACCGGGGAGCTGTTTTTT

V: TRBV12-3/TRBV12-4
J: TRBJ1-2
D: NA
size: many
CDR3: CASSWRGGYGYTF
DNA: TGTGCCAGCAGTTGGCGGGGGGGCTATGGCTACACCTTC

V: TRBV20-1
J: TRBJ2-3
D: TRBD2
size: many
CDR3: CSAAPYGRAADTQYF
DNA: TGCAGTGCAGCCCCATACGGGAGGGCCGCGGATACGCAGTATTTT

V: TRBV7-9
J: TRBJ1-1
D: NA
size: many
CDR3: CASSLVGHQNTEAFF
DNA: TGTGCCAGCAGCTTAGTGGGACACCAGAACACTGAAGCTTTCTTT

V: TRBV4-3
J: TRBJ2-7
D: NA
size: few
CDR3: CASSQSTALFHEQYF
DNA: TGCGCCAGCAGCCAATCGACAGCTCTTTTCCACGAGCAGTACTTC

V: TRBV29-1
J: TRBJ2-5
D: NA
size: many
CDR3: CSVRGEETQYF
DNA: TGCAGCGTGAGGGGGGAAGAGACCCAGTACTTC

V: TRBV7-9
J: TRBJ1-3
D: TRBD1
size: many
CDR3: CASSLRGTGAGNTIYF
DNA: TGTGCCAGCAGCCTACGGGGGACAGGAGCTGGAAACACCATATATTTT

V: TRBV7-8
J: TRBJ2-5
D: TRBD2
size: many
CDR3: CASSPGLAGAFVKETQYF
DNA: TGTGCCAGCAGCCCCGGACTAGCGGGAGCTTTTGTGAAAGAGACCCAGTACTTC

V: TRBV5-5
J: TRBJ2-1
D: NA
size: many
CDR3: CASSLGGVVVGVYNEQFF
DNA: TGTGCCAGCAGCTTGGGGGGGGTCGTCGTGGGGGTATACAATGAGCAGTTCTTC

V: TRBV7-9
J: TRBJ2-7
D: NA
size: many
CDR3: CASSPPATSYEQYF
DNA: TGTGCCAGCAGCCCTCCTGCGACTTCCTACGAGCAGTACTTC

V: TRBV12-3/TRBV12-4
J: TRBJ1-2
D: TRBD1
size: NA
CDR3: CASSAGTVNYGYTF
DNA: TGTGCCAGCTCCGCCGGGACAGTAAACTATGGCTACACCTTC